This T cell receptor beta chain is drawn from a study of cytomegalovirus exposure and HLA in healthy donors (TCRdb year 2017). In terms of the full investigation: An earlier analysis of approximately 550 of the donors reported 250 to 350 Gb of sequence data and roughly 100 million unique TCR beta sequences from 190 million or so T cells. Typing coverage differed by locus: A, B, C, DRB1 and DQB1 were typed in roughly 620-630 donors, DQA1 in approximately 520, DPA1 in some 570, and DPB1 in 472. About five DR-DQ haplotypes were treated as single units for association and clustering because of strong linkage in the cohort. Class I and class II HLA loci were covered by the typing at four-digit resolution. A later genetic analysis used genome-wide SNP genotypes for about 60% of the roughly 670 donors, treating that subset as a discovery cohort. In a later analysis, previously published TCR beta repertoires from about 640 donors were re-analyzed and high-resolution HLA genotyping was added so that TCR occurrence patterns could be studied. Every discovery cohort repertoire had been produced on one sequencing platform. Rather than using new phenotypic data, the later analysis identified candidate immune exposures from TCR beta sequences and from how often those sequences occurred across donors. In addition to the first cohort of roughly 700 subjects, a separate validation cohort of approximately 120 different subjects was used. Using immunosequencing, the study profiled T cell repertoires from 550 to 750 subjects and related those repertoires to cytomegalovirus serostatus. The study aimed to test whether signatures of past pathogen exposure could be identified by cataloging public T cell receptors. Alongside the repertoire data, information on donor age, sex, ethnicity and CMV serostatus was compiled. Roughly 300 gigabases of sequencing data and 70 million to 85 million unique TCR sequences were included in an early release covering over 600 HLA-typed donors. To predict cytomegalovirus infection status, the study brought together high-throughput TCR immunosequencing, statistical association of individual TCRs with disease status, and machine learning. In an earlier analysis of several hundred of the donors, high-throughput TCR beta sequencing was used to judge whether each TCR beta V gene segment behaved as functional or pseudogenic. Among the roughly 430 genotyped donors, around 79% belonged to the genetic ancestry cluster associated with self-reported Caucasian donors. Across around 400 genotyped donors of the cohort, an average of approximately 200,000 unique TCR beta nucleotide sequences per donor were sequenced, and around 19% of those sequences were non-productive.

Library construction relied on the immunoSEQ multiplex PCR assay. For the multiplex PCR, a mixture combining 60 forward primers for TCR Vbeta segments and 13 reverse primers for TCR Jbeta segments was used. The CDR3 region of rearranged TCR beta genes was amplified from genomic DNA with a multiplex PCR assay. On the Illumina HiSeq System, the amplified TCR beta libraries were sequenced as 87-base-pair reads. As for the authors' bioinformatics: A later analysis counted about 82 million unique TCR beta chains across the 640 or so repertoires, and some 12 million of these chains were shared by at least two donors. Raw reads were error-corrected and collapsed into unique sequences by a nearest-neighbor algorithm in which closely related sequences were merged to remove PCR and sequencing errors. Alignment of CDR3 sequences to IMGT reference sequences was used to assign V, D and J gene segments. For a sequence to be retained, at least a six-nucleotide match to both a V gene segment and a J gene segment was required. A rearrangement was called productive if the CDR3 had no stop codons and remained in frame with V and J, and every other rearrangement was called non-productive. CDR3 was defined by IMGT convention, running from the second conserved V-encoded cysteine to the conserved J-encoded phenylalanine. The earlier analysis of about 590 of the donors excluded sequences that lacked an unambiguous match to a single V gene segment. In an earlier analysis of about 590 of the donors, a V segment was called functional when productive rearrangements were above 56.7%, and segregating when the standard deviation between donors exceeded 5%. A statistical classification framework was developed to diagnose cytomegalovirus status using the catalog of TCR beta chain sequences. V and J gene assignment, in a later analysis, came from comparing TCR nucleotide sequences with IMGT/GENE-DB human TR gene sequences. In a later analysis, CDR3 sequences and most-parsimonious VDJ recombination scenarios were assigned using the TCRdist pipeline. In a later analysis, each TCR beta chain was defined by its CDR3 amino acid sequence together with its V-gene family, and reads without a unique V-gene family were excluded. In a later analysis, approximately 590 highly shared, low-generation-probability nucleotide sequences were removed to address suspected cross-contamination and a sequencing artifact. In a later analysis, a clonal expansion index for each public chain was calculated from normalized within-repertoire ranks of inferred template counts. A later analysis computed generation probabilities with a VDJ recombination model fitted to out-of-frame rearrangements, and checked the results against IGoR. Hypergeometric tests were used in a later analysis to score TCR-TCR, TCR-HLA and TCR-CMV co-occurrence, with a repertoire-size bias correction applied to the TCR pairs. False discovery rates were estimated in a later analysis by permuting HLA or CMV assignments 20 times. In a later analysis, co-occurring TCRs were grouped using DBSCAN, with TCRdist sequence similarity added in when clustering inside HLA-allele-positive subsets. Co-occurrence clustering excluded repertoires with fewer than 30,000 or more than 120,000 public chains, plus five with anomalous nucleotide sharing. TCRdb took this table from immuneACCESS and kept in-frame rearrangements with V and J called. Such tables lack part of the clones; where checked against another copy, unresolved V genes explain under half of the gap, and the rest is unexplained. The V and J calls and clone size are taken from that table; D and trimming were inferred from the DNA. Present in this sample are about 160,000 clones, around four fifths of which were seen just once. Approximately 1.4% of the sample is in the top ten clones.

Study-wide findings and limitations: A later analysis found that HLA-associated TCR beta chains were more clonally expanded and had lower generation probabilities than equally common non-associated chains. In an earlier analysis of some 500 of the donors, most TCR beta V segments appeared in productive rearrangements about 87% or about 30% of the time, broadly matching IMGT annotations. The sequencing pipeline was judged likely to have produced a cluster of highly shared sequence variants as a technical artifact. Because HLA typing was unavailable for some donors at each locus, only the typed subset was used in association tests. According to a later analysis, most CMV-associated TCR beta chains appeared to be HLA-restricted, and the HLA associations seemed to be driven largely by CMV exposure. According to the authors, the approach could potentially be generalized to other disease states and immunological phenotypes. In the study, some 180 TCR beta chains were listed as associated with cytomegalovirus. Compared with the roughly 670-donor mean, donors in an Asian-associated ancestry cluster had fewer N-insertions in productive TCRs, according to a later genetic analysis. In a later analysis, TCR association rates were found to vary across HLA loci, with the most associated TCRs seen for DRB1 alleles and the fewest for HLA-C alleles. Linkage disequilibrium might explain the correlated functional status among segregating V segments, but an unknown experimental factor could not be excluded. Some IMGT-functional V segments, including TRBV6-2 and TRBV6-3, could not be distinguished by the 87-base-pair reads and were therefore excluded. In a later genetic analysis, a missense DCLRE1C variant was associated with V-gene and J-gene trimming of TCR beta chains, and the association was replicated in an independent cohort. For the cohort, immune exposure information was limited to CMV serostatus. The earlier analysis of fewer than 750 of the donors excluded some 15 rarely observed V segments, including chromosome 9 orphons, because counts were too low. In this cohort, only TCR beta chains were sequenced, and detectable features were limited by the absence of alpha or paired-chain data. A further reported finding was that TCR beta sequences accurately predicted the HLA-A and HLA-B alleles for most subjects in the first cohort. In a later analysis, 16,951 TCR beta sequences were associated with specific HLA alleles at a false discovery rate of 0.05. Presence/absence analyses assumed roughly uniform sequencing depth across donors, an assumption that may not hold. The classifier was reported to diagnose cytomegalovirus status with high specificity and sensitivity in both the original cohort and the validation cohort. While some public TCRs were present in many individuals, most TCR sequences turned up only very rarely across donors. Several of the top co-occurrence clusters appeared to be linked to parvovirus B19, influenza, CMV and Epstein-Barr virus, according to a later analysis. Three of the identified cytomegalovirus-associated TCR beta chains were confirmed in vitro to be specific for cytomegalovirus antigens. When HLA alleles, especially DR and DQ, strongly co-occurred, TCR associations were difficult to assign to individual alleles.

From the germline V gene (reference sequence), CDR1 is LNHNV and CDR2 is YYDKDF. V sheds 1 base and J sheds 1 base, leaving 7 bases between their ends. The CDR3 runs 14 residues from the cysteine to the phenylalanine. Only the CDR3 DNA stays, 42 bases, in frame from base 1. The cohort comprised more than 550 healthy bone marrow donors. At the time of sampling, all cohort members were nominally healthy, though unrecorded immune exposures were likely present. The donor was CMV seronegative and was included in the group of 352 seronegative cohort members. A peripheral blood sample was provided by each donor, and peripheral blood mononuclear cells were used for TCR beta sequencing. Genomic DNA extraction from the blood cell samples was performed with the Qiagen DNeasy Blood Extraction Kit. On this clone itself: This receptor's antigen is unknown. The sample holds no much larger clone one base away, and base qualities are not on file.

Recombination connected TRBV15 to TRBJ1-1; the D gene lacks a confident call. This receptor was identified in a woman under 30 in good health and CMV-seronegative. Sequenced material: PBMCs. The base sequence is TGTGCCACCAGCAGAGGCCCGGGGAACACTGAAGCTTTCTTT. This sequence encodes CATSRGPGNTEAFF.